A single T cell receptor (beta chain) is shown here with its context. Its antigen is as yet unknown. These data originate in a study of OX40 agonist ivuxolimab in advanced cancers. Overall study: Among those enrolled, mean age was roughly 62 years (range 23 to 79) and about 81% were male. Of the patients, three showed partial responses, one with hepatocellular carcinoma and two with cutaneous melanoma.

Study outcomes and limitations: The antigen specificity of the peripheral T cells (those that were expanded) was not determined. Partial responders at 0.1-3.0 mg/kg showed near-lowest clonal expansion.

Profiling relied on immunoSEQ multiplex PCR, and the TCRdb table lists in-frame clones only, not all of them. The sample carries 48,000 or so clones, about 88% recorded once. The V end was cut by 7 bases, the J end by 5 bases, with 16 bases between. This CDR3 has 14 amino acids. Germline V gene sequence: CDR1 MDHEN, CDR2 SYDVKM. The J gene is TRBJ2-3, the V gene TRBV28; possibly TRBD2 for D (6 bases). The sample in question was CD4+ or CD8+ T cells sorted from blood, obtained in a trial of the OX40 agonist ivuxolimab. The clonotype originates from an adult with an advanced solid tumor such as melanoma, head and neck, liver or kidney cancer. CDR3 nucleotides: TGTGCCAGCAAAGTCCGGCGGGGTAAAGATACGCAGTATTTT. This encodes CASKVRRGKDTQYF.